This TCR beta chain came from a study of CD8 T cells in Susac syndrome. Germline CDR1 MNHEY, CDR2 SMNVEV (reference sequence). The CDR3 is 14 amino acids. V lost 5 bases and J 0 bases, leaving 11 bases between the germline ends. Sequencing of TCR beta covered CD8+ and CD4+ T cells obtained from blood. While CD8+ and CD4+ T cells were isolated negatively, TEMRA cells were enriched by FACS. Reverse transcription of about 0.45 to 1 ug RNA was performed with random hexamers. Amplification of TCR beta CDR3 spanned 54 Vbeta and 13 Jbeta via immunoSEQ multiplex PCR. TCRdb re-analysed the immunoSEQ multiplex PCR reads in MiXCR, keeping a single row per CDR3 protein. The sample comprises about 140,000 distinct CDR3 sequences, 85% to 95% of which are singletons, and around 0.12% rests with the top ten.

This TCR came from a human donor with multiple sclerosis. The material sequenced was CD4+ T cells from PBMCs. The rearrangement joins TRBV27 to TRBJ2-7, with D perhaps TRBD1 (6 bases). The CDR3, as DNA: TGTGCCAGCAGTAGACAGGTCCGCTCCTACGAGCAGTACTTC. Protein product: CASSRQVRSYEQYF.